Listed below are T cell receptor beta chains from one sample, sequenced in a study of Graves' ophthalmopathy and Graves' hyperthyroidism. TCRdb recomputed calls from the multiplex PCR reads with MiXCR, one row per CDR3 protein. Here the sample spans hundreds of thousands of distinct CDR3 sequences, 15% to 19% being singletons. The sequenced sample was peripheral blood. These receptor sequences come from a woman under 30 with stable Graves' hyperthyroidism. CDR3s include the opening cysteine and the closing phenylalanine or tryptophan. D genes are given only for firm matches. Size values are once, few and many counts, or a class for expanded clones, and some rows have none.

V gene	D gene	clone size	J gene	CDR3 protein	CDR3 DNA
TRBV28	TRBD1	many	TRBJ1-5	CASSLLTGGLGQPQHF	TGTGCCAGCAGTTTATTGACAGGGGGGTTAGGTCAGCCCCAGCATTTT
TRBV6-1	TRBD2	many	TRBJ2-7	CASSDREGYEQYF	TGTGCCAGCAGTGACAGGGAGGGCTACGAGCAGTACTTC
TRBV6-1	NA	few	TRBJ2-7	CSTGGVYEQYF	TGTTCCACCGGAGGGGTCTACGAGCAGTACTTC
TRBV7-9	NA	many	TRBJ1-2	CASSLVMYNYGYTF	TGTGCCAGCAGCTTAGTAATGTATAACTATGGCTACACCTTC
TRBV6-5	NA	many	TRBJ1-2	CASSYAGLDGYTF	TGTGCCAGCAGTTATGCAGGGTTGGATGGCTACACCTTC
TRBV7-9	NA	many	TRBJ1-1	CASSFLRSDTEAFF	TGTGCCAGCAGCTTCCTCCGGTCCGACACTGAAGCTTTCTTT
TRBV3-1	NA	many	TRBJ1-5	CASSPGGQPQHF	TGTGCCAGCAGTCCAGGAGGGCAGCCCCAGCATTTT
TRBV7-2	NA	NA	TRBJ1-3	CASSLARTGGKSSGNTIYF	TGTGCCAGCAGCTTAGCGAGGACGGGGGGCAAGAGCTCTGGAAACACCATATATTTT
TRBV25-1	NA	many	TRBJ1-1	CASSPTEGRGDEAFF	TGTGCCAGCAGTCCGACGGAGGGCAGGGGAGATGAAGCTTTCTTT
TRBV6-5	TRBD1	NA	TRBJ2-7	CASSFWDRAYEQYF	TGTGCCAGCAGTTTCTGGGACAGGGCCTACGAGCAGTACTTC
TRBV24-1	NA	many	TRBJ1-2	CATSDLYGYTF	TGTGCCACCAGTGATCTCTATGGCTACACCTTC
TRBV7-2	TRBD1	many	TRBJ1-1	CASSFGQGDEAFF	TGTGCCAGCAGCTTCGGCCAGGGGGATGAAGCTTTCTTT
TRBV20-1	TRBD2	many	TRBJ2-7	CSARGRRGTYEQYF	TGCAGTGCTAGGGGAAGGCGGGGGACCTACGAGCAGTACTTC
TRBV12-3/TRBV12-4	TRBD1	many	TRBJ1-2	CASSYSVPGQNYGYTF	TGTGCCAGCAGTTACAGTGTACCGGGACAGAACTATGGCTACACCTTC
TRBV27	NA	many	TRBJ2-7	CASRSTGVADEQYF	TGTGCCAGCAGATCGACAGGAGTCGCCGACGAGCAGTACTTC
TRBV29-1	TRBD1	many	TRBJ1-2	CSVGSTDRGKTF	TGCAGCGTTGGTTCAACGGACAGGGGCAAGACCTTC
TRBV27	NA	many	TRBJ2-7	CASSLSAQVPSYEQYF	TGTGCCAGCAGTTTATCGGCACAGGTCCCATCCTACGAGCAGTACTTC
TRBV4-2	NA	many	TRBJ1-2	CASSQDTGGLRGMWNYGYTF	TGTGCCAGCAGCCAAGATACGGGGGGATTACGGGGAATGTGGAACTATGGCTACACCTTC
TRBV18	NA	many	TRBJ1-2	CASSPPPWLPIANYGYTF	TGTGCCAGCTCACCACCCCCCTGGCTCCCGATCGCTAACTATGGCTACACCTTC
TRBV6-2/TRBV6-3	TRBD1	many	TRBJ1-2	CASSLRSGTGTYGYTF	TGTGCCAGCAGTCTTAGGTCCGGGACAGGGACCTATGGCTACACCTTC
TRBV12-3/TRBV12-4	NA	many	TRBJ2-3	CASSSLGEDTQYF	TGTGCCAGCAGTTCACTAGGGGAAGATACGCAGTATTTT
TRBV10-3	TRBD1	NA	TRBJ1-2	CAISLDRPPNYGYTF	TGTGCCATCAGCTTGGACAGGCCTCCTAACTATGGCTACACCTTC
TRBV4-1	NA	NA	TRBJ1-5	CASSHDMENQPQHF	TGCGCCAGCAGCCACGATATGGAGAATCAGCCCCAGCATTTT
TRBV7-2	TRBD1	many	TRBJ1-6	CASSIGWTGVNSPLHF	TGTGCCAGCAGCATAGGCTGGACAGGGGTGAATTCACCCCTCCACTTT
TRBV12-3/TRBV12-4	TRBD1	NA	TRBJ2-5	CASGLSGQGPKTQYF	TGTGCCAGCGGCCTTTCGGGACAGGGGCCCAAGACCCAGTACTTC
TRBV29-1	TRBD1	many	TRBJ2-7	CSARGTGTSYEQYF	TGCAGCGCCAGGGGGACAGGAACTTCCTACGAGCAGTACTTC
TRBV13	TRBD1	NA	TRBJ1-5	CASSSHRGGVNQPQHF	TGTGCCAGCAGCTCCCACAGGGGCGGTGTCAATCAGCCCCAGCATTTT
TRBV6-2/TRBV6-3	NA	NA	TRBJ1-5	CASSYGYRQPANQPQHF	TGTGCCAGCAGTTACGGATACAGGCAACCGGCGAATCAGCCCCAGCACTTT
TRBV6-1	NA	many	TRBJ1-1	CASSGQAVNTEAFF	TGTGCCAGCAGTGGACAGGCGGTGAACACTGAAGCTTTCTTT
TRBV24-1	NA	many	TRBJ1-5	CATRWGRFSNQPQHF	TGTGCCACCAGGTGGGGGAGATTTAGCAATCAGCCCCAGCATTTT
TRBV12-3/TRBV12-4	NA	many	TRBJ2-7	CASSSPGSAAYEQYF	TGTGCCAGCAGTTCCCCGGGCAGTGCCGCCTACGAGCAGTACTTC
TRBV12-3/TRBV12-4	NA	many	TRBJ2-7	CASSGQIYEQYF	TGTGCCAGCAGCGGACAGATCTACGAGCAGTACTTC
TRBV4-1	TRBD1	few	TRBJ1-5	CASSHALRGQGEGQPQHF	TGCGCCAGCAGCCACGCCTTGCGGGGACAGGGGGAAGGTCAGCCCCAGCATTTT
TRBV5-6	NA	many	TRBJ1-2	CASSLQRANYGYTF	TGTGCCAGCAGCTTGCAGAGAGCTAACTATGGCTACACCTTC
TRBV19	NA	many	TRBJ2-5	CASRRAFQETQYF	TGTGCCAGTCGCCGGGCCTTCCAAGAGACCCAGTACTTC
TRBV4-1	NA	many	TRBJ2-7	CASSQDARAYEQYF	TGCGCCAGCAGCCAAGATGCAAGAGCCTACGAGCAGTACTTC
TRBV14	NA	NA	TRBJ2-2	CASCQYSGTGELFF	TGTGCCAGCTGCCAGTATTCGGGCACCGGGGAGCTGTTTTTT
TRBV3-1	NA	many	TRBJ2-7	CASSHGLNYEQYF	TGTGCCAGCAGCCACGGACTCAACTACGAGCAGTACTTC
TRBV20-1	TRBD2	many	TRBJ2-5	CSARPGGGQETQYF	TGCAGTGCTAGGCCGGGGGGGGGTCAAGAGACCCAGTACTTC
TRBV20-1	NA	many	TRBJ1-6	CSARDGGSSSYNSPLHF	TGCAGTGCTAGAGATGGTGGCAGCAGCTCCTATAATTCACCCCTCCACTTT
TRBV18	TRBD2	few	TRBJ2-5	CASSPLSGDGETQYF	TGTGCCAGCTCACCACTTAGCGGGGATGGAGAGACCCAGTACTTC
TRBV6-5	NA	few	TRBJ2-5	CAGSSQDLQETQYF	TGTGCCGGCAGTTCACAGGATCTTCAAGAGACCCAGTACTTC
TRBV6-1	NA	NA	TRBJ1-2	CASSERSGRPFYTF	TGTGCCAGCAGTGAGAGGTCAGGCAGACCCTTTTACACCTTC